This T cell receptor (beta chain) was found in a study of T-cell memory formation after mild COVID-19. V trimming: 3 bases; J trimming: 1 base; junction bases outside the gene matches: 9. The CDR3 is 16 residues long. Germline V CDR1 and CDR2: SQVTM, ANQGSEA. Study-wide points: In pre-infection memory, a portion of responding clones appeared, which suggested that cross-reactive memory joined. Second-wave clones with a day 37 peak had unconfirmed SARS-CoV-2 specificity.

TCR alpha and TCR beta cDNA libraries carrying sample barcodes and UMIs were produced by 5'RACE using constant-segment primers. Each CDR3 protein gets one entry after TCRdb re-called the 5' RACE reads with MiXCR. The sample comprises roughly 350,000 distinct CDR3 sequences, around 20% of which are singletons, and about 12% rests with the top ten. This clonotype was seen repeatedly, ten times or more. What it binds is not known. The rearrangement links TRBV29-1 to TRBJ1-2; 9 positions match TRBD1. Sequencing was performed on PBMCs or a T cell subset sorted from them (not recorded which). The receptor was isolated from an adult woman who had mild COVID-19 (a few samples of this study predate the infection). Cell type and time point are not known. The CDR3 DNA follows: TGCAGCGTTGACACCATACAGGGGGCTGGTAACTATGGCTACACCTTC. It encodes CSVDTIQGAGNYGYTF.